These 25 T cell receptor beta chains were all obtained from the same sample, sequenced in a study of T-cell memory formation after mild COVID-19. TCRdb re-called the 5' RACE reads with MiXCR, one entry per CDR3 protein. The sample comprises more than 300,000 distinct CDR3 sequences, roughly 20% of which are singletons, and approximately 22% rests with the top ten. The sample taken for sequencing was PBMCs or a T cell subset sorted from them (not recorded which). The receptors originated from a young man who had mild COVID-19 (a few samples of this study predate the infection). Cell type and time point are not known.

In this sample, this clonotype turned up many times. The rearrangement uses TRBV28 and TRBJ2-5, with 13 bases that match TRBD2. The CDR3 consists of 15 residues. Germline CDR1 and CDR2: MDHEN and SYDVKM. Trimming took 2 bases from V and 4 from J; bases not matched to a gene: 1. The CDR3 nucleotides read TGTGCCAGCAGTTTAACTAGCGGGGGGGCAGAGACCCAGTACTTC. This codes for CASSLTSGGAETQYF.

The V call is TRBV7-2, the J call TRBJ2-3, with 8 bases fitting TRBD1. With 5 bases clipped from V and 5 bases from J, the junction kept 6 bases outside the gene matches. Germline V gene lookup returns CDR1 SGHTA and CDR2 FQGNSA. The CDR3 totals 14 residues. The CDR3 reads CASSTGTGEDTQYF. In DNA, the CDR3 is TGTGCCAGCAGCACTGGGACAGGAGAAGATACGCAGTATTTT.

This clonotype came up a few times. This chain links TRBV21-1 with TRBJ2-7; the table calls TRBD1, which could not be checked here. TRBV21-1 is labeled a pseudogene. There are 15 residues in the CDR3. CDR3 DNA sequence: TGTGCCAGCAGCAAACCTCTTCAGGGGCAGGTCGAGCAGTACTTC. Its translation: CASSKPLQGQVEQYF.

Only a few counts were recorded for this clonotype. This rearrangement joins TRBV4-1 to TRBJ1-4; D is undetermined. Germline V CDR1 and CDR2: MGHRA, YSYEKL. V was clipped by 5 bases and J by 3 bases, with 7 bases between them. The CDR3 runs 13 residues. The chain's CDR3 is CASSADPNEKLFF. In nucleotides, the CDR3 is TGCGCCAGCAGCGCGGACCCTAATGAAAAACTGTTTTTT.

In this sample, this clonotype turned up a few times. This chain connects TRBV5-6 to TRBJ2-7, with D unresolved. The V end was cut by 0 bases, the J end by 4 bases, with 5 bases between. Germline loops: CDR1 SGHDT, CDR2 YYEEEE. The CDR3 has 12 residues. CDR3 amino acids: CASSLATYEQYV. DNA for the CDR3: TGTGCCAGCAGCTTGGCGACATACGAGCAGTACGTC.

This clonotype was observed a few times. This chain connects TRBV15 to TRBJ2-7, with TRBD1 as a possible D gene (6 bases). The V gene's germline CDR1 is LNHNV and CDR2 YYDKDF (reference sequence). CDR3 size: 15 residues. With 0 bases removed from V and 4 bases from J, the gap between germline ends came to 13 bases. The CDR3 DNA is TGTGCCACCAGCAGAGATATCCTCGACAGGTACGAGCAGTACGTC. The encoded protein is CATSRDILDRYEQYV.

This clonotype was counted only a few times. The V gene is TRBV20-1, the J gene TRBJ2-5, with 8 bases lining up with TRBD2. The CDR3 totals 14 residues. Trimming took 3 bases from V and 1 from J; bases not matched to a gene: 4. The germline V gene has CDR1 DFQATT and CDR2 SNEGSKA (reference sequence). In DNA, the CDR3 is TGCAGTGCTAGGTTCGGGGGGGCCCAAGAGACCCAGTACTTC. It encodes CSARFGGAQETQYF.

The CDR3 nucleotides read TGCAGCGTCCGTAACTCCTACAATGAGCAGTTCTTC. As protein: CSVRNSYNEQFF. The chain joins TRBV29-1 to TRBJ2-1; D uncertain. This CDR3 has 12 amino acids. The germline V gene has CDR1 SQVTM and CDR2 ANQGSEA. V was cut by 6 bases and J by 0 bases, with 6 bases left in between.

The CDR3 protein is CASSELAGVPDTQYF. The CDR3, as DNA: TGCGCCAGCAGCGAACTAGCGGGGGTTCCAGATACGCAGTATTTT. The chain is built from TRBV5-1 and TRBJ2-3; 11 bases line up with TRBD2. The CDR3 loop spans 15 amino acids. The V and J ends lost 4 bases and 4 bases, in that order; junction bases with no gene match: 5. Per the germline V gene, CDR1 is SGHRS and CDR2 is YFSETQ.

This clonotype has just a few counts. This chain links TRBV19 with TRBJ2-3, with TRBD2 matching over 11 bases. The CDR3 is 15 residues long. V dropped 6 bases and J dropped 4; count of bases not matched to a gene: 6. Germline V CDR1 and CDR2: LNHDA, SQIVND (reference sequence). The CDR3 spells CASSPLAGASDTQYF. The CDR3 nucleotides read TGTGCCAGTAGCCCACTAGCGGGGGCCTCAGATACGCAGTATTTT.

The V call is TRBV20-1, the J call TRBJ2-3, with 11 bases identical to TRBD2. Germline V gene lookup returns CDR1 DFQATT and CDR2 SNEGSKA (reference sequence). This CDR3 has 15 residues. V dropped 0 bases and J dropped 3; count of bases not matched to a gene: 2. The CDR3 protein is CSARDGTSGTDTQYF. In DNA, the CDR3 is TGCAGTGCTAGAGATGGGACTAGCGGAACAGATACGCAGTATTTT.

V and J are TRBV4-1 and TRBJ2-5; D gene ambiguous. Germline CDR1 MGHRA, CDR2 YSYEKL. The CDR3 loop spans 13 amino acids. V was trimmed by 1 base and J by 5 bases, leaving 8 bases between them. DNA for the CDR3: TGCGCCAGCAGCCAAGCACCGATGGAGACCCAGTACTTC. This translates into CASSQAPMETQYF.

The chain is built from TRBV6-5 and TRBJ1-4; no clear D gene. This CDR3 region has 12 residues. Trimming removed 8 bases from V and 7 bases from J, with 11 bases in between. Germline loops: CDR1 MNHEY, CDR2 SVGAGI. The CDR3 region is CASCQWGEKLFF. Here the CDR3 DNA reads TGTGCCAGCTGTCAGTGGGGTGAAAAACTGTTTTTT.

This clonotype was picked up one time. The V and J genes are TRBV6-1 and TRBJ2-1; TRBD2 matches at 10 bases. J was trimmed by 3 bases and V by 2 bases; bases with no gene match: 7. The CDR3 covers 17 residues. The germline V gene has CDR1 MNHNS and CDR2 SASEGT. For the CDR3, the DNA is TGTGCCAGCAGTGAACCCCTAGCGGGGGATATCTACAATGAGCAGTTCTTC. Protein: CASSEPLAGDIYNEQFF.

This sequence joins TRBV7-2 and TRBJ2-1; possibly TRBD2 for D (6 bases). The CDR3 is 15 residues long. Germline CDR1 SGHTA, CDR2 FQGNSA. V was cut by 5 bases and J by 3 bases, with 14 bases left in between. The CDR3 sequence is CASSHSGRVYNEQFF. The CDR3 DNA reads TGTGCCAGCAGCCACAGCGGGCGAGTCTACAATGAGCAGTTCTTC.

This chain uses TRBV5-1 with TRBJ1-1; 11 bases fit TRBD1. This CDR3 contains 18 residues. V shed 4 bases, J shed 4 bases, and the junction held 15 bases outside the gene matches. Germline CDR1 SGHRS, CDR2 YFSETQ. CDR3 region: CASSGGTGGGSLSTEAFF. The CDR3 nucleotides are TGCGCCAGCAGCGGGGGGACAGGGGGTGGTTCATTGAGCACTGAAGCTTTCTTT.

The V gene is TRBV7-2, the J gene TRBJ1-1; 8 bases match TRBD1. The CDR3 runs to 19 residues. The germline CDR1 and CDR2 sequences are SGHTA and FQGNSA. Losses at the gene ends were 5 bases for V and 5 bases for J; bases not matched to a gene: 22. In DNA, the CDR3 is TGTGCCAGCAGCGCAGGACAGGGAGAATTCCACCGTCGAGGAACTGAAGCTTTCTTT. Translating gives CASSAGQGEFHRRGTEAFF.

This clonotype was seen a single time. The chain links TRBV12-3 or TRBV12-4 to TRBJ1-1; tentatively, D is TRBD1 (5 bases). V gave up 7 bases and J gave up 5 bases, with 17 bases separating them. The CDR3 is made up of 14 amino acids. CDR3 amino acids: CASTLTGGETEAFF. DNA for the CDR3: TGTGCCAGCACTTTGACTGGGGGTGAAACTGAAGCTTTCTTT.

V and J are TRBV7-3 and TRBJ2-1; D is possibly TRBD2 (6 bases). Germline CDR1 SGHTA, CDR2 FQGTGA. Trimming pared 3 bases from V and 1 base from J, leaving 10 bases between. The CDR3 has 15 residues. CDR3 in DNA: TGTGCCAGCAGCTTGGACTATAAGTCCTACAATGAGCAGTTCTTC. Protein sequence: CASSLDYKSYNEQFF. The full variable domain, in which reference TRBV7-3 and TRBJ2-1 provide the parts outside the CDR3, is GAGVSQTPSNKVTEKGKYVELRCDPISGHTALYWYRQSLGQGPEFLIYFQGTGAADDSGLPNDRFFAVRPEGSVSTLKIQRTERGDSAVYLCASSLDYKSYNEQFFGPGTRLTVL.

This chain joins TRBV7-9 and TRBJ1-1; the D gene is possibly TRBD1 (5 bases). CDR1 SEHNR and CDR2 FQNEAQ come from the germline V gene (reference sequence). This CDR3 region has 16 residues. The ends were cut back, 1 base at V and 2 bases at J, with 14 bases in the middle. The CDR3 protein is CASSLGSLGGNTEAFF. The DNA of the CDR3 is TGTGCCAGCAGCTTAGGCTCCCTGGGGGGAAACACTGAAGCTTTCTTT. The full variable domain, completed using reference TRBV7-9 and TRBJ1-1, is DTGVSQNPRHKITKRGQNVTFRCDPISEHNRLYWYRQTLGQGPEFLTYFQNEAQLEKSRLLSDRFSAERPKGSFSTLEIQRTEQGDSAMYLCASSLGSLGGNTEAFFGQGTRLTVV.

This clonotype turned up a few times. The gene calls are TRBV12-5 and TRBJ2-3; 12 bases map to TRBD2. CDR3 length: 18 amino acids. V lost 8 bases and J lost 0; bases outside the gene matches: 12. Germline V gene lookup returns CDR1 LGHNT and CDR2 FRNRAP. CDR3 coding DNA: TGTGCTAGTAATTCTGGACTAGCGGGGACCATTAGCACAGATACGCAGTATTTT. It yields the protein CASNSGLAGTISTDTQYF.

This sequence joins TRBV7-8 and TRBJ2-2; D possibly matches TRBD1 or TRBD2 (5 bases each). V dropped 3 bases and J dropped 5 bases, with 16 bases sitting between them. The CDR3 totals 16 residues. Germline values: CDR1 SGHVS, CDR2 FQNEAQ. The CDR3 loop is CASSLGDGRTTGELFF. In DNA form, the CDR3 reads TGTGCCAGCAGCTTGGGGGACGGAAGGACGACCGGGGAGCTGTTTTTT.

The chain is built from TRBV10-3 and TRBJ2-3, with 9 bases lining up with TRBD2. CDR3 length: 17 residues. V trimming: 2 bases; J trimming: 3 bases; junction bases outside the gene matches: 9. Germline values: CDR1 ENHRY, CDR2 SYGVKD. The CDR3 nucleotides read TGTGCCATCAGTGAGCCCAAAGGGCGGGGGGGGACAGATACGCAGTATTTT. It translates to CAISEPKGRGGTDTQYF.

The rearrangement links TRBV3-1 to TRBJ1-2; 8 bases fit TRBD1. Trimming cost V 3 bases and J 2 bases; bases outside gene matches: 5. The germline gives CDR1 LGHDT, CDR2 YNNKEL (reference sequence). The CDR3 is 15 amino acids. The CDR3 is CASSQQGAGNYGYTF. As DNA, the CDR3 is TGTGCCAGCAGCCAGCAGGGGGCAGGAAACTATGGCTACACCTTC.

The CDR3 nucleotides are TGTGCCAGCAGCTTAGCGTCTGCCGACGGTGGCTACACCTTC. Its protein product is CASSLASADGGYTF. This rearrangement joins TRBV7-8 to TRBJ1-2, with no clear D. V lost 0 bases and J lost 7, with 12 bases in between. Germline CDR1 reads SGHVS; CDR2 reads FQNEAQ. The length of the CDR3 is 14 residues. Complete variable domain (other parts from reference TRBV7-8 and TRBJ1-2): GAGVSQSPRYKVAKRGQDVALRCDPISGHVSLFWYQQALGQGPEFLTYFQNEAQLDKSGLPSDRFFAERPEGSVSTLKIQRTQQEDSAVYLCASSLASADGGYTFGSGTRLTVV.